These 29 T cell receptor beta chains share one sample of origin, sequenced in a study of blood T cells in healthy people across ages. A sample-barcoded 5' primer and a J-beta primer mix were used in a second PCR of roughly 7 to 11 cycles. TCRdb called the 5' RACE reads again in MiXCR, with one record for every CDR3 protein. The profile shows over a million distinct CDR3 sequences, around two fifths of them singletons. Input material: blood. These receptors all come from a woman in her late teens or twenties in good health.

The chain combines TRBV29-1 with TRBJ1-1, with 10 bases fitting TRBD1. Germline CDR1 is SQVTM and CDR2 is ANQGSEA. Unmatched junction bases numbered 12, after V lost 2 bases and J lost 6 bases. The CDR3 totals 16 residues. The CDR3 bases are TGCAGCGTTGAACGGACAGGGGGAGTTTATAAATCTGAAGCTTTCTTT. Its translation is CSVERTGGVYKSEAFF.

V and J are TRBV27 and TRBJ1-1; unclear D gene. The V gene's germline CDR1 is MNHEY and CDR2 SMNVEV (reference sequence). The ends were cut back, 3 bases at V and 4 bases at J, with 12 bases in the middle. The CDR3 has 14 amino acids. For the CDR3, the DNA is TGTGCCAGCAGTTTTCGGGAGGAGGGCACTGAAGCTTTCTTT. It codes for CASSFREEGTEAFF.

V is TRBV9 and J is TRBJ2-3; D unclear. Germline V gene data show CDR1 as SGDLS and CDR2 as YYNGEE. The CDR3 extends over 14 amino acids. The ends were cut back, 4 bases at V and 3 bases at J, with 12 bases in the middle. The CDR3 here is CASSSATPTDTQYF. The CDR3 DNA is TGTGCCAGCAGCTCAGCAACCCCGACAGATACGCAGTATTTT. The whole variable domain, filled in from reference TRBV9 and TRBJ2-3, reads DSGVTQTPKHLITATGQRVTLRCSPRSGDLSVYWYQQSLDQGLQFLIQYYNGEERAKGNILERFSAQQFPDLHSELNLSSLELGDSALYFCASSSATPTDTQYFGPGTRLTVL.

This chain links TRBV12-3 or TRBV12-4 with TRBJ1-5; 9 bases match TRBD1. Near its end, the DNA agrees better with TRBJ2-3, so the J call may be wrong. The CDR3 covers 15 residues. This CDR3 is CASSWDRDYNQPQYF. The CDR3 DNA is TGTGCCAGCAGTTGGGACAGGGACTACAATCAGCCCCAGTATTTT.

The chain carries TRBV9 and TRBJ1-6; TRBD1 might be the D (5 bases). Germline assignment: CDR1 SGDLS and CDR2 YYNGEE. The CDR3 sequence is 15 residues long. Between the trimmed V and J ends, which lost 4 bases and 9 bases, there was a span of 17 bases. The CDR3 sequence: CASSPAGVGRSPLHF. CDR3 DNA: TGTGCCAGCAGCCCAGCGGGGGTAGGACGTTCACCCCTCCACTTT.

A remark on this clonotype: Since a much larger clone is just one base distant, this may be a read error. The chain employs TRBV24-1 and TRBJ1-2, with D perhaps matching TRBD1 (6 bases). From germline, CDR1 is KGHDR and CDR2 SFDVKD. V was cut by 7 bases and J by 7 bases, with 18 bases left in between. The CDR3 sequence is 14 residues long. The CDR3 sequence: CATSKAQGAAGYTF. CDR3 in DNA: TGTGCCACCAGCAAAGCACAGGGAGCGGCTGGCTACACCTTC.

The chain joins TRBV7-8 to TRBJ2-5; 8 nucleotides match TRBD1. The J call may be wrong; the DNA end is better matched by TRBJ2-7. CDR3 length: 14 amino acids. CDR1 and CDR2 from the germline V gene are SGHVS and FQNEAQ. CDR3: CASSPGQAHYEQYF. CDR3 DNA: TGTGCCAGCAGCCCGGGACAGGCTCACTACGAGCAGTACTTC.

This clonotype was seen ten or more times. The chain uses TRBV18 and TRBJ2-3; D is perhaps TRBD1 (6 bases). The V end was cut by 8 bases, the J end by 2 bases, with 14 bases between. The CDR3 totals 14 residues. Germline V gene data show CDR1 as KGHSH and CDR2 as LQKENI. The chain's CDR3 is CASSPPGVTDTQYF. The CDR3 DNA follows: TGTGCCAGCAGCCCTCCAGGGGTCACAGATACGCAGTATTTT.

This clonotype has at least ten counts. The chain recombines TRBV5-6 with TRBJ2-1; D might be TRBD1 (6 bases). The CDR3 is made up of 14 amino acids. Germline assignment: CDR1 SGHDT and CDR2 YYEEEE. Trimming took off 4 bases at V and 7 bases at J, with 15 bases between the two ends. Here the CDR3 reads CASSQGTYLNEQFF. Here the CDR3 DNA reads TGTGCCAGCAGCCAGGGGACCTATTTGAATGAGCAGTTCTTC.

The chain has TRBV7-3 and TRBJ2-1, with 8 positions matching TRBD1. V lost 5 bases to trimming and J lost 7 bases; unmatched junction nucleotides: 13. The CDR3 loop spans 16 amino acids. Germline loops: CDR1 SGHTA, CDR2 FQGTGA. Here the CDR3 reads CASSQTGTGWGNEQFF. The CDR3 DNA reads as TGTGCCAGCAGCCAAACCGGGACAGGTTGGGGTAATGAGCAGTTCTTC.

The chain couples TRBV6-5 to TRBJ2-7; 8 bases agree with TRBD2. V was pared by 5 bases and J by 2 bases, with 5 bases of the junction left unmatched. Germline values: CDR1 MNHEY, CDR2 SVGAGI. CDR3 length: 14 residues. The CDR3 region is CASSTRGGTYEQYF. CDR3 nucleotides: TGTGCCAGCAGTACCCGGGGGGGAACCTACGAGCAGTACTTC.

This chain connects TRBV25-1 to TRBJ1-1; maybe TRBD1 (6 bases). Between the trimmed V and J ends, which lost 8 bases and 7 bases, there was a span of 17 bases. CDR1 MGHDK and CDR2 SYGVNS come from the germline V gene. CDR3 size: 13 residues. CDR3 residues: CASGGTNSFEAFF. The CDR3 DNA is TGTGCCAGCGGAGGGACAAATTCGTTTGAAGCTTTCTTT. Looking up the rest from reference TRBV25-1 and TRBJ1-1 gives the full variable domain: EADIYQTPRYLVIGTGKKITLECSQTMGHDKMYWYQQDPGMELHLIHYSYGVNSTEKGDLSSESTVSRIRTEHFPLTLESARPSHTSQYLCASGGTNSFEAFFGQGTRLTVV.

This clonotype occurred a few times. The CDR3 protein is CASSRRERELYTQYF. DNA for the CDR3: TGTGCCAGCAGCCGACGGGAGCGGGAGTTATATACGCAGTATTTT. This chain uses TRBV3-1 with TRBJ2-3, with 8 bases fitting TRBD2. This CDR3 region has 15 residues. Unmatched junction bases numbered 10, after V lost 4 bases and J lost 7 bases. The germline V gene has CDR1 LGHDT and CDR2 YNNKEL (reference sequence).

The rearrangement links TRBV4-1 to TRBJ2-5; 8 nucleotides line up with TRBD2. V shed 0 bases and J 4 bases; nucleotides not matched to a gene: 7. CDR1 and CDR2 from the germline V gene are MGHRA and YSYEKL. The length of the CDR3 is 16 residues. Here the CDR3 reads CASSQDGREARETQYF. The CDR3 DNA sequence: TGCGCCAGCAGCCAAGATGGGCGGGAGGCCCGAGAGACCCAGTACTTC.

The V and J genes are TRBV7-9 and TRBJ1-2, with 8 positions matching TRBD1. The V and J ends lost 5 bases and 7 bases, in that order; junction bases with no gene match: 6. In germline, CDR1 is SEHNR, CDR2 FQNEAQ (reference sequence). There are 13 residues in the CDR3. The CDR3: CASSQDRAGGYTF. CDR3 nucleotides: TGTGCCAGCAGCCAGGACAGGGCGGGTGGCTACACCTTC.

The genes are TRBV5-6 and TRBJ1-6; D is unresolved. Trimming removed 0 bases from V and 0 bases from J, with 10 bases in between. Germline CDR1 SGHDT, CDR2 YYEEEE. This CDR3 has 17 amino acids. CDR3 region: CASSLGTSSSYNSPLHF. CDR3 sequence (DNA): TGTGCCAGCAGCTTGGGGACTTCGAGCTCCTATAATTCACCCCTCCACTTT.

V usage is TRBV12-3 or TRBV12-4 and J usage is TRBJ1-2; the D is unclear. Trimming shortened V by 1 base and J by 2 bases, and 11 bases separated the two germline ends. This CDR3 has 15 residues. CDR3 region: CASSLGLNGNYGYTF. CDR3 DNA sequence: TGTGCCAGCAGTTTAGGACTTAACGGGAACTATGGCTACACCTTC.

Note on this clonotype: Its ends do not fully match the called genes, so a read error is possible. V is TRBV6-1 and J is TRBJ2-7; D might be TRBD2 (6 bases). Germline values: CDR1 MNHNS, CDR2 SASEGT. This CDR3 contains 14 residues. The CDR3: CAGSPTGGSYEQYF. The CDR3 DNA is TGTGCCGGCAGCCCGACCGGAGGGTCCTACGAGCAGTACTTC.

The CDR3, as DNA: TGCGCCAGCAGCCAAGACGCTGGCGAGATCCAGTACTTC. Amino acids: CASSQDAGEIQYF. The V call is TRBV4-1, the J call TRBJ2-7; D is unresolved. The ends were cut back, 0 bases at V and 10 bases at J, with 13 bases in the middle. CDR1 and CDR2 from the germline V gene are MGHRA and YSYEKL. The CDR3 extends over 13 amino acids.

This clonotype was observed at least ten times. This sequence joins TRBV10-3 and TRBJ2-7; D not resolved. In germline, CDR1 is ENHRY, CDR2 SYGVKD. The CDR3 sequence is 12 residues long. V was shortened by 10 bases and J by 3 bases, with 13 bases between the two germline ends. CDR3 protein: CATLGKHYEQYF. The DNA for the CDR3 is TGTGCCACCCTCGGTAAACACTACGAGCAGTACTTC.

In this sample, this clonotype turned up a few times. CDR3 amino acids: CSATVTGTSGRSAYNEQFF. For the CDR3, the DNA is TGCAGTGCTACAGTAACCGGGACTAGCGGGAGGTCGGCCTACAATGAGCAGTTCTTC. The chain joins TRBV20-1 to TRBJ2-1; TRBD2 aligns across 15 bases. Germline CDR1 reads DFQATT; CDR2 reads SNEGSKA (reference sequence). V dropped 4 bases and J dropped 2; count of bases not matched to a gene: 12. The CDR3 extends over 19 amino acids.

CDR3 sequence (DNA): TGTGCCAGCAGTTTCCAGATTAACTATGGCTACACCTTC. Translated: CASSFQINYGYTF. The rearrangement links TRBV27 to TRBJ1-2; no firm D call. Germline CDR1 reads MNHEY; CDR2 reads SMNVEV (reference sequence). V shed 3 bases and J shed 1 base, with 6 bases lying between them. The CDR3 sequence is 13 residues long.

This clonotype turned up a few times. The V and J genes are TRBV9 and TRBJ2-1; 8 nucleotides line up with TRBD1. The closer fit of TRBJ2-7 to the DNA end suggests the J call may be wrong. The CDR3 covers 16 residues. In germline, CDR1 is SGDLS, CDR2 YYNGEE. The CDR3 sequence: CASSGTDRGAYNEQYF. Written as DNA, the CDR3 is TGTGCCAGCAGCGGAACAGACAGGGGCGCCTACAATGAGCAGTACTTC.

The chain recombines TRBV7-2 with TRBJ2-5; D gene uncertain. The V and J ends lost 1 base and 3 bases respectively, with 12 bases between them. The CDR3 spans 15 residues. Germline-derived CDR1 and CDR2 are SGHTA and FQGNSA. The CDR3 region is CASSLVGSTKETQYF. CDR3 sequence (DNA): TGTGCCAGCAGCTTAGTCGGTAGTACGAAAGAGACCCAGTACTTC.

A few counts support this clonotype. The chain links TRBV15 to TRBJ1-5; no reliable D call. This CDR3 spans 15 amino acids. Trimming removed 3 bases at V and 6 bases at J, with 15 bases between. Germline V gene sequence: CDR1 LNHNV, CDR2 YYDKDF (reference sequence). The CDR3 sequence is CATSSGRSLSQPQHF. CDR3 coding DNA: TGTGCCACCAGCAGCGGAAGGTCTTTGAGTCAGCCCCAGCATTTT.

This clonotype was counted a few times. The J gene is TRBJ2-7, the V gene TRBV6-1; D not resolved. CDR3 size: 14 residues. V shed 6 bases and J shed 3 bases, with 15 bases lying between them. The germline CDR1 and CDR2 sequences are MNHNS and SASEGT. The CDR3 coding sequence is TGTGCCAGCAGGGGGTTGTCAGCGTTCTACGAGCAGTACTTC. Its protein is CASRGLSAFYEQYF.

The J gene is TRBJ1-1, the V gene TRBV10-3, with D possibly matching TRBD1 (5 bases). This CDR3 comprises 15 residues. The V gene's germline CDR1 is ENHRY and CDR2 SYGVKD. V lost 2 bases, J lost 2 bases, and 12 bases lay in between. CDR3 nucleotide sequence: TGTGCCATCAGTGAGAGCAGGGACGGTAACACTGAAGCTTTCTTT. Protein sequence: CAISESRDGNTEAFF.

The chain combines TRBV20-1 with TRBJ2-5, with D unresolved. The DNA end favors TRBJ2-7, so the J call may be wrong. In germline, CDR1 is DFQATT, CDR2 SNEGSKA (reference sequence). This CDR3 comprises 13 residues. Here the CDR3 reads CSARDLDDGEQYF. The CDR3 nucleotides read TGCAGTGCTAGAGATTTGGACGATGGCGAGCAGTACTTC.

For the CDR3, the DNA is TGTGCCAGCAACATTCAAAGTTCACCCCTCCACTTT. Translation gives CASNIQSSPLHF. This chain connects TRBV2 to TRBJ1-6, with unresolved D. The CDR3 sequence is 12 residues long. V lost 7 bases, J lost 9 bases, and 10 bases lay in between. Looked up from germline, CDR1 is SNHLY and CDR2 is FYNNEI.